The rows below give T cell receptor beta chains drawn from one sample of a study of OX40 agonist ivuxolimab in advanced cancers. Only in-frame clones appear in the TCRdb table, and some are missing; sequencing was by immunoSEQ multiplex PCR. The sample contains 25,000 to 30,000 clones, more than 65% of which appear only once. The specimen comprised CD4+ or CD8+ T cells sorted from blood, sampled in a trial of the OX40 agonist ivuxolimab. Receptor source: an adult with an advanced solid tumor such as melanoma, head and neck, liver or kidney cancer. CDR3s include the opening cysteine and the closing phenylalanine or tryptophan.

TRBJ2-2 | TRBV4-2 | CASSQEAGNTGELFF
TRBJ2-7 | TRBV9 | CASSPRMGATYEQYF
TRBJ2-2 | TRBV14 | CASSQDRDRVNTGELFF
TRBJ1-5 | TRBV6-5 | CASSSGDTQPQHF
TRBJ2-7 | TRBV27 | CASSPGSGATYEQYF
TRBJ1-1 | TRBV13 | CASSEGRAPPTKETEAFF
TRBJ1-5 | TRBV27 | CASSLLLNQPQHF
TRBJ1-6 | TRBV5-6 | CASSLGPFQGASNSPLHF
TRBJ2-5 | TRBV5-4 | CASSLQGAPLETQYF
TRBJ1-3 | TRBV9 | CASSVAAGNTIYF
TRBJ2-7 | TRBV5-4 | CASSPSRQGREQYF
TRBJ1-1 | TRBV6-5 | CASSYSNLGTEAFF
TRBJ2-7 | TRBV9 | CASSEGQGGIYEQYF
TRBJ2-5 | TRBV12-5 | CASSSPRQETQYF
TRBJ2-7 | TRBV6-1 | CASSELGSEQYF
TRBJ1-4 | TRBV4-1 | CASSQEIVATNEKLFF
TRBJ1-6 | TRBV9 | CASSVGEGRSYNSPLHF
TRBJ2-7 | TRBV7-9 | CASSLANRPAYEQYF
TRBJ1-1 | TRBV30 | CAWSEVNEAFF
TRBJ1-6 | TRBV14 | CASSQVTGASPLHF
TRBJ2-2 | TRBV7-3 | CASSLIGTTGELFF
TRBJ1-1 | TRBV12-5 | CASTIWDEAFF
TRBJ1-5 | TRBV6-6 | CASSYSRTDSNQPQHF
TRBJ1-1 | TRBV14 | CASSQGAEGAFF
TRBJ1-5 | TRBV7-2 | CASSLVGSGISNQPQHF
TRBJ2-5 | TRBV13 | CASSLVGQGLETQYF
TRBJ2-5 | TRBV7-8 | CASSFYVETQYF
TRBJ2-5 | TRBV7-7 | CASSSGQGAWETQYF
TRBJ2-7 | TRBV7-6 | CASSPGVASAYEQYF
TRBJ1-1 | TRBV13 | CASSMGPGNTEAFF
TRBJ1-1 | TRBV9 | CASSVDPFLNTEAFF
TRBJ2-7 | TRBV29-1 | CSVEDPTGYPYEQYF
TRBJ1-3 | TRBV6-6 | CASSRGLRNTIYF
TRBJ2-2 | TRBV5-6 | CASSLVSHTGELFF
TRBJ2-1 | TRBV5-4 | CASSLRLSGALNEQFF
TRBJ2-7 | TRBV11-2 | CASSPEVELDEQYF
TRBJ2-3 | TRBV9 | CASSVEGRGPDTQYF
TRBJ1-3 | TRBV4-3 | CASSQDIGTSSGNTIYF
TRBJ1-1 | TRBV7-6 | CASSLAQGTTEAFF
TRBJ2-7 | TRBV4-2 | CASSLGQGLSGEQYF
TRBJ1-1 | TRBV27 | CASSLSAAYTEAFF
TRBJ2-7 | TRBV6-5 | CASSYPQIEQYF
TRBJ1-1 | TRBV5-4 | CASSLLGGQGLPNTEAFF
TRBJ2-7 | TRBV27 | CASSIRGQGHEQYF
TRBJ2-1 | TRBV11-3 | CASSFSASAYNEQFF
TRBJ2-5 | TRBV7-9 | CASSPYPARAETQYF
TRBJ2-7 | TRBV4-2 | CASSQGRLAGREQYF
TRBJ1-4 | TRBV4-3 | CASSQGGQGALGEKLFF
TRBJ2-5 | TRBV9 | CASRVGSGAAETQYF
TRBJ1-2 | TRBV5-4 | CASSQSILATANYGYTF
TRBJ1-2 | TRBV27 | CASSYMGQLDGYTF
TRBJ2-2 | TRBV25-1 | CASSESGVTGELFF
TRBJ2-3 | TRBV15 | CATSRDLSASGGPDTQYF
TRBJ2-5 | TRBV5-6 | CASSPLGETQYF
TRBJ2-2 | TRBV19 | CASSTDVRGTGELFF
NA | TRBV6-5 | CASSYSTGAGELFF
TRBJ2-3 | TRBV5-1 | CASSQGLAGTDTQYF
TRBJ2-3 | TRBV5-1 | CASSLTPRAQYF
TRBJ1-6 | TRBV6-5 | CASSYQGGNSPLHF